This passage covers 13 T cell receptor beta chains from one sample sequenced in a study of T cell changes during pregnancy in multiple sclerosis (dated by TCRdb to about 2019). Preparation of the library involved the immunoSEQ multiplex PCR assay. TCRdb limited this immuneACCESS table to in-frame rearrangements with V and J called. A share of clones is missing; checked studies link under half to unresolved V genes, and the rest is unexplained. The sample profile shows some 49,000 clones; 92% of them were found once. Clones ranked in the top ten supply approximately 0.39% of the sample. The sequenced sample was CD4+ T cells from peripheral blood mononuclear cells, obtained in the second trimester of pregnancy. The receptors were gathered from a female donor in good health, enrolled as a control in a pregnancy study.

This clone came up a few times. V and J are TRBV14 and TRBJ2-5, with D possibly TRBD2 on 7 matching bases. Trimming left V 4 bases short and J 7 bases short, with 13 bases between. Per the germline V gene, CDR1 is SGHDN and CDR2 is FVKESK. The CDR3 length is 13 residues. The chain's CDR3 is CASSRTRGGTQYF. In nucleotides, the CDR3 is TGTGCCAGCAGCCGGACTAGGGGGGGGACCCAGTACTTC.

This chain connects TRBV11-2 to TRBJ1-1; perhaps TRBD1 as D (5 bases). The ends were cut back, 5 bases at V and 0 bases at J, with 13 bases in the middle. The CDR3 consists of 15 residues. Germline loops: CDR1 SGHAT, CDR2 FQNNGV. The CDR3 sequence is CASSPLRGMNTEAFF. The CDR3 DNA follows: TGTGCCAGCAGCCCACTACGGGGGATGAACACTGAAGCTTTCTTT.

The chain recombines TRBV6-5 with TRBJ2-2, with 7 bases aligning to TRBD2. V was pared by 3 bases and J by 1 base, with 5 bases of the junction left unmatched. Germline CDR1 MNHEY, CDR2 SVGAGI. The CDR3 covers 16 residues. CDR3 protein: CASSYSPSGNTGELFF. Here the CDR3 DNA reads TGTGCCAGCAGTTATAGCCCTAGCGGGAACACCGGGGAGCTGTTTTTT.

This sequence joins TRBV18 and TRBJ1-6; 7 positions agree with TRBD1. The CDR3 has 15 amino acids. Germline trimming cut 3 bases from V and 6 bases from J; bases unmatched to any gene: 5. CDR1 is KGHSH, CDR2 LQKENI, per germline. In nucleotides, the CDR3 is TGTGCCAGCTCACCCCGGGACAGTGTTAATTCACCCCTCCACTTT. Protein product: CASSPRDSVNSPLHF.

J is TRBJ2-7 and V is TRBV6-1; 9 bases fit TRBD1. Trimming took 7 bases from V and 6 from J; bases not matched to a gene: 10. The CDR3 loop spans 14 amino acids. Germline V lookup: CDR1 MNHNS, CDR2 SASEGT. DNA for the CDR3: TGTGCCAGCAAAAATAGGGACAGGGTGGGCGAGCAGTACTTC. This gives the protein CASKNRDRVGEQYF.

The CDR3 DNA is TGTGCCAGCATTCTGACAGGGGGTATCACCGGGGAGCTGTTTTTT. Translating it yields CASILTGGITGELFF. The chain combines TRBV2 with TRBJ2-2, with 9 bases aligning to TRBD1. J lost 4 bases, V lost 7 bases, and 7 bases had no gene match. The CDR3 runs 15 residues. Germline assignment: CDR1 SNHLY and CDR2 FYNNEI.

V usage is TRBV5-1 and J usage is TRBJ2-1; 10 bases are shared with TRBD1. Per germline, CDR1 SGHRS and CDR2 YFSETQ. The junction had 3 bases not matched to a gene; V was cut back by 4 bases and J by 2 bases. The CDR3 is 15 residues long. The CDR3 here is CASSPGQGAYNEQFF. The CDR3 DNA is TGCGCCAGCAGCCCCGGACAGGGGGCCTACAATGAGCAGTTCTTC.

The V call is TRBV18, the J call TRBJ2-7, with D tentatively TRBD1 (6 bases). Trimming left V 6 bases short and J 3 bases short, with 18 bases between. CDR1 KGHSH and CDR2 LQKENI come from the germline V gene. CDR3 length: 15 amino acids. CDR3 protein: CASSLQGVRGYEQYF. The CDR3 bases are TGTGCCAGCTCTCTCCAGGGTGTCAGGGGCTACGAGCAGTACTTC.

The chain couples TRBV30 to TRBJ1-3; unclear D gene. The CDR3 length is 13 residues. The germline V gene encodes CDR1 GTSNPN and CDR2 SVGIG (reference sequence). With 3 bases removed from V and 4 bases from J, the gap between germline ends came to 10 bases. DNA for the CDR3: TGTGCCTGGAGCGGGATAGGGGGAAACACCATATATTTT. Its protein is CAWSGIGGNTIYF.

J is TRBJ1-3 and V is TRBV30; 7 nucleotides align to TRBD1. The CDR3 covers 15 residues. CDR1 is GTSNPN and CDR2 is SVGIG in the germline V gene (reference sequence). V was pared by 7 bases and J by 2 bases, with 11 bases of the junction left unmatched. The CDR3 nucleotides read TGTGCCTCCAGGGCGACAGGGCAGACTGGAAACACCATATATTTT. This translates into CASRATGQTGNTIYF.

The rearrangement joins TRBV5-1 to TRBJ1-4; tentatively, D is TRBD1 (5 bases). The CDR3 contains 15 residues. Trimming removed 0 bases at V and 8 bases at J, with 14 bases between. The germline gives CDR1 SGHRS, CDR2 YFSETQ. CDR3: CASSLVSGSEEKLFF. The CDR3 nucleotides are TGCGCCAGCAGCTTGGTTTCAGGGTCAGAAGAAAAACTGTTTTTT.

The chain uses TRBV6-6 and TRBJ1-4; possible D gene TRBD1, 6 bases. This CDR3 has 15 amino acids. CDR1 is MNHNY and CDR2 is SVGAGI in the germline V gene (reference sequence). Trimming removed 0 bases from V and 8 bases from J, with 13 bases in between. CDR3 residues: CASSYSSQGNEKLFF. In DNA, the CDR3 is TGTGCCAGCAGTTACTCGAGTCAGGGGAACGAAAAACTGTTTTTT.

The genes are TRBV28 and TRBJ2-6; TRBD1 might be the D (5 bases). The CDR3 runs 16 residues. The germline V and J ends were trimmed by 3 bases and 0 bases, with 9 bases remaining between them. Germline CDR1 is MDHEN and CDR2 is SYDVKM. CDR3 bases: TGTGCCAGCAGTTTGTTGCAGGGCTCTGGGGCCAACGTCCTGACTTTC. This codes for CASSLLQGSGANVLTF.